One and the same sample provided the 16 T cell receptor beta chains below, sequenced in a study of blood T cell repertoires in COVID-19. Only in-frame clones appear in the TCRdb table, and some are missing; sequencing was by immunoSEQ multiplex PCR. The data show some 170,000 clones, over 80% seen once. The specimen sequenced was peripheral blood. The source is a woman in her 70s with acute or convalescent COVID-19.

The chain links TRBV29-1 to TRBJ1-5, with 7 bases lining up with TRBD1. CDR1 SQVTM and CDR2 ANQGSEA come from the germline V gene. The CDR3 is made up of 13 amino acids. The junction had 7 bases not matched to a gene; V was cut back by 4 bases and J by 7 bases. CDR3 in amino acids: CSVVMTGSQPQHF. CDR3 DNA: TGCAGCGTTGTTATGACAGGGAGCCAGCCCCAGCATTTT. Supplemented by reference TRBV29-1 and TRBJ1-5, the full variable domain reads SAVISQKPSRDICQRGTSLTIQCQVDSQVTMMFWYRQQPGQSLTLIATANQGSEATYESGFVIDKFPISRPNLTFSTLTVSNMSPEDSSIYLCSVVMTGSQPQHFGDGTRLSIL.

This clone appeared a few times. CDR3 amino acids: CAWQTGGAYNEQFF. Written as DNA, the CDR3 is TGTGCCTGGCAGACAGGGGGCGCTTATAATGAGCAGTTCTTC. J is TRBJ2-1 and V is TRBV30; 10 bases fit TRBD1. V was clipped by 5 bases and J by 7 bases; unmatched bases: 8. Germline CDR1 reads GTSNPN; CDR2 reads SVGIG (reference sequence). The CDR3 has 14 amino acids.

This chain uses TRBV19 with TRBJ2-1, with TRBD1 matching over 8 bases. With V trimmed by 4 bases and J by 7 bases, 9 bases remained unmatched. The CDR3 is 15 residues long. The germline gives CDR1 LNHDA, CDR2 SQIVND (reference sequence). The CDR3 DNA sequence: TGTGCCAGTAGTACGGACAGGGCTATTTTGAATGAGCAGTTCTTC. This sequence encodes CASSTDRAILNEQFF.

This clone was seen a handful of times. V gene TRBV11-2 combines with J gene TRBJ2-1, with 10 bases fitting TRBD2. Germline assignment: CDR1 SGHAT and CDR2 FQNNGV. V lost 0 bases to trimming and J lost 2 bases; unmatched junction nucleotides: 1. The CDR3 is 16 amino acids. The CDR3: CASSLELAGAYNEQFF. CDR3 nucleotide sequence: TGTGCCAGCAGCTTAGAGCTAGCGGGAGCCTACAATGAGCAGTTCTTC.

The chain uses TRBV6-2 or TRBV6-3 and TRBJ2-1; 14 bases map to TRBD2. The CDR3 is made up of 16 amino acids. CDR1 is MNHEY and CDR2 is SVGEGT in the germline V gene. The ends lost 2 bases at V and 11 bases at J; junction bases unmatched: 8. The CDR3 DNA reads as TGTGCCAGCAGTTACGGGGGGACTAGCGGGAGTTCCCAGCAGTTCTTC. Protein product: CASSYGGTSGSSQQFF.

The chain links TRBV12-5 to TRBJ2-7; 9 nucleotides match TRBD1. The CDR3 covers 16 residues. The V gene's germline CDR1 is LGHNT and CDR2 FRNRAP. V gave up 5 bases and J gave up 3 bases; unmatched junction bases: 11. In nucleotides, the CDR3 is TGTGCTAGTGGTGAAACCGGGACAGGGTTTCGCTACGAGCAGTACTTC. This codes for CASGETGTGFRYEQYF.

The CDR3 is CASSMGLFNSPLHF. The CDR3 nucleotides read TGTGCCAGTAGTATGGGCCTTTTCAATTCACCCCTCCACTTT. This chain links TRBV19 with TRBJ1-6; D unclear. V gave up 3 bases and J gave up 7 bases, with 10 bases separating them. This CDR3 has 14 amino acids. The germline V gene encodes CDR1 LNHDA and CDR2 SQIVND (reference sequence).

The chain combines TRBV5-1 with TRBJ2-2, with 9 bases aligning to TRBD2. V trimming: 0 bases; J trimming: 6 bases; junction bases outside the gene matches: 9. There are 17 residues in the CDR3. Germline V gives CDR1 SGHRS, CDR2 YFSETQ. For the CDR3, the DNA is TGCGCCAGCAGCTTGGAGGGTCTAGCGGGATCCCCCGGGGAGCTGTTTTTT. It translates to CASSLEGLAGSPGELFF.

The chain links TRBV6-2 or TRBV6-3 to TRBJ1-1, with TRBD1 as a possible D gene (5 bases). Germline CDR1 reads MNHEY; CDR2 reads SVGEGT. The V and J ends lost 0 bases and 2 bases respectively, with 10 bases between them. The CDR3 extends over 15 amino acids. This CDR3 reads CASSYSVRVNTEAFF. The CDR3 DNA sequence: TGTGCCAGCAGTTACTCTGTCAGGGTTAACACTGAAGCTTTCTTT.

This clone has just a few counts. The rearrangement joins TRBV28 to TRBJ1-2, with D hard to call. The CDR3 is made up of 12 amino acids. Trimming left V 3 bases short and J 5 bases short, with 7 bases between. CDR1 is MDHEN, CDR2 SYDVKM, per germline. The CDR3 DNA follows: TGTGCCAGCAGTTTTCGCGATTATGGCTACACCTTC. As protein: CASSFRDYGYTF.

A few counts support this clone. Other DNA sequences within the sample encode an identical CDR3. This chain joins TRBV19 and TRBJ2-1; 12 bases fit TRBD2. This CDR3 region has 15 residues. The germline V gene encodes CDR1 LNHDA and CDR2 SQIVND (reference sequence). The V gene end was trimmed by 5 bases and the J gene end by 8 bases; junction bases not matched to a gene: 7. The CDR3 DNA sequence: TGTGCCAGTAGTTCTCTAGCGGGGGGGGGCTATGAGCAGTTCTTC. Residues: CASSSLAGGGYEQFF.

The rearrangement links TRBV6-6 to TRBJ2-5; a weak D match, TRBD2 (6 bases). Trimming took 0 bases from V and 3 from J, leaving 8 bases between them. Germline lookup yields CDR1 MNHNY and CDR2 SVGAGI (reference sequence). The CDR3 length is 14 residues. The CDR3 loop reads CASSYSEGKETQYF. CDR3 DNA: TGTGCCAGCAGTTACTCGGAGGGAAAAGAGACCCAGTACTTC.

This chain connects TRBV6-2 or TRBV6-3 to TRBJ1-1; D remains ambiguous. V shed 0 bases and J shed 3 bases, with 8 bases lying between them. The germline CDR1 and CDR2 sequences are MNHEY and SVGEGT. The CDR3 spans 14 residues. CDR3 region: CASSYSADYTEAFF. The CDR3, as DNA: TGTGCCAGCAGTTACTCCGCAGATTACACTGAAGCTTTCTTT.

This rearrangement joins TRBV5-5 to TRBJ1-5; 7 nucleotides match TRBD1. Per germline, CDR1 SGHKS and CDR2 YYEKEE (reference sequence). The CDR3 has 13 amino acids. V lost 3 bases, J lost 5 bases, and 2 bases stayed unmatched. In DNA, the CDR3 is TGTGCCAGCAGCTCCACAGGGGATCAGCCCCAGCATTTT. This sequence encodes CASSSTGDQPQHF.

The CDR3 sequence is CASSPGGRGNQPQHF. The CDR3 DNA sequence: TGTGCCAGCAGTCCTGGGGGCAGGGGCAATCAGCCCCAGCATTTT. The rearrangement links TRBV6-6 to TRBJ1-5; weak D call: TRBD1 (6 bases). V was shortened by 5 bases and J by 2 bases, with 13 bases between the two germline ends. CDR1 is MNHNY and CDR2 is SVGAGI in the germline V gene (reference sequence). This CDR3 contains 15 residues.

The V call is TRBV6-2 or TRBV6-3, the J call TRBJ1-2; 8 bases agree with TRBD1. V dropped 2 bases and J dropped 0; count of bases not matched to a gene: 5. CDR3 size: 16 residues. Germline V gives CDR1 MNHEY, CDR2 SVGEGT. In DNA form, the CDR3 reads TGTGCCAGCAGTTACGGCGGACAGGGACCTAACTATGGCTACACCTTC. This encodes CASSYGGQGPNYGYTF.